The following is a T cell receptor (beta chain) sequence with its context. What it binds is not known. The data originate from a study of cytomegalovirus exposure and HLA in healthy donors. Trimming cost V 8 bases and J 1 base, with 13 bases left between them. The CDR3 is 14 residues long. CDR1 is MNHNS and CDR2 is SASEGT in the germline V gene. The PCR had 60 Vbeta and 13 Jbeta primers. The method was immunoSEQ multiplex PCR; TCRdb's version includes in-frame clones alone and lacks a portion of them. The specimen's table records 35,000 to 45,000 clones. Broader study findings: Prior analysis indicated that the majority of TCR beta V segments exhibited productivity approximately 87% or approximately 30% of the time. TCR beta V- and J-gene trimming, according to a later analysis, was linked to a missense DCLRE1C variant. A list of 164 TCR beta chains associated with cytomegalovirus was given.

Sequencing used PBMCs. This receptor was taken from a male donor in good health and CMV-seronegative. The V gene is TRBV6-1, the J gene TRBJ2-3; possible D gene TRBD2, 5 bases. The CDR3 DNA reads TGTGCCAGCCAAAAGGTCGGGGGCACAGATACGCAGTATTTT. Translated: CASQKVGGTDTQYF.